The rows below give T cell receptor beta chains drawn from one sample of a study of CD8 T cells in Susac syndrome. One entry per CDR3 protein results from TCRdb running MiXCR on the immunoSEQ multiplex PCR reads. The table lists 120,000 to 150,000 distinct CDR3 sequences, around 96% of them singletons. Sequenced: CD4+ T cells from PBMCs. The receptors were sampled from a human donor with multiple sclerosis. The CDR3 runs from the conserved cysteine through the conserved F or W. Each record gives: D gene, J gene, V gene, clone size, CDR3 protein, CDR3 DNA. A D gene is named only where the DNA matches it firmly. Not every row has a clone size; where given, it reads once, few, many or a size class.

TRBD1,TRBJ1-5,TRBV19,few,CASSQGQGNQPQHF,TGTGCCAGTAGCCAGGGACAGGGGAATCAGCCCCAGCATTTT
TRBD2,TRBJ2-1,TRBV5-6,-,CASSLSGGLINEQFF,TGTGCCAGCAGCTTGAGCGGGGGGCTCATCAATGAGCAGTTCTTC
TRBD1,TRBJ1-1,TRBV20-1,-,CSARVPGGVQNTEAFF,TGCAGTGCTAGAGTACCAGGGGGCGTGCAGAACACTGAAGCTTTCTTT
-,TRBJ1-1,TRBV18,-,CASSTVRSGTEAFF,TGTGCCAGCTCAACCGTCCGATCTGGCACTGAAGCTTTCTTT
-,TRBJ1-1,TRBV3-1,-,CASSQATGTEAFF,TGTGCCAGCAGCCAAGCAACTGGTACTGAAGCTTTCTTT
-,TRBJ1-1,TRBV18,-,CASSAAKSTEAFF,TGTGCCAGCTCAGCCGCTAAAAGCACTGAAGCTTTCTTT
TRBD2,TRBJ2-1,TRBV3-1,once,CASSQGLALAGFNEQFF,TGTGCCAGCAGCCAAGGGTTGGCCCTAGCGGGTTTCAATGAGCAGTTCTTC
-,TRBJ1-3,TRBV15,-,CATSRAIAGGPGNTIYF,TGTGCCACCAGCAGAGCGATTGCAGGAGGACCTGGAAACACCATATATTTT
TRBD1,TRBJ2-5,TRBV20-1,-,CSATRGQETQYF,TGCAGTGCTACCAGGGGGCAAGAGACCCAGTACTTC
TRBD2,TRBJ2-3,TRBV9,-,CASSVDPPGLASDTQYF,TGTGCCAGCAGCGTAGACCCCCCGGGACTAGCATCGGATACGCAGTATTTT
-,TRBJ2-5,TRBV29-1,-,CSVVERDTVYQETQYF,TGCAGCGTTGTCGAAAGGGACACCGTTTACCAAGAGACCCAGTACTTC